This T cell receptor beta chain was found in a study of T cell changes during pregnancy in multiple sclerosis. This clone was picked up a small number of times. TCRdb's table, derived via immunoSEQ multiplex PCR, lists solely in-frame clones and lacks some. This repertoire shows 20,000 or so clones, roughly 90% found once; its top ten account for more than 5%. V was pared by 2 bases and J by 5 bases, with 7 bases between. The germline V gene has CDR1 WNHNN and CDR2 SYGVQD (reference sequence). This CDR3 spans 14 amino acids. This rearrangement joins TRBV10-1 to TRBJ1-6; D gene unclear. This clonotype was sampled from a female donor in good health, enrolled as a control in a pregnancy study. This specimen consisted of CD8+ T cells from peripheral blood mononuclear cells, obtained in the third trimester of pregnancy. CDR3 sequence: CASSEQSHNSPLHF. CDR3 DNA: TGCGCCAGCAGTGAGCAGTCACATAATTCACCCCTCCACTTT.